The 3 T cell receptor beta chains given below trace back to one sample, sequenced in a study of T cell responses to AZD1222 COVID-19 vaccine. Measured with immunoSEQ multiplex PCR; TCRdb has only the in-frame clones, and not every one. The table has roughly 140,000 clones, about 87% seen once; the top ten hold about 3.7%. This material consisted of peripheral blood, taken on day 0 of MenACWY control vaccination. Every receptor here comes from an adult in good health.

The CDR3 sequence is CASSLEGSQPQHF. In nucleotides, the CDR3 is TGTGCCAGCAGCTTAGAAGGGAGCCAGCCCCAGCATTTT. The V call is TRBV11-3, the J call TRBJ1-5; D is unclear. The V gene's germline CDR1 is SGHNT and CDR2 YENEEA. The ends were cut back, 0 bases at V and 7 bases at J, with 7 bases in the middle. This CDR3 spans 13 amino acids. Based on the CDR3 plus reference TRBV11-3 and TRBJ1-5, the full variable domain is EAGVVQSPRYKIIEKKQPVAFWCNPISGHNTLYWYLQNLGQGPELLIRYENEEAVDDSQLPKDRFSAERLKGVDSTLKIQPAELGDSAVYLCASSLEGSQPQHFGDGTRLSIL.

The chain has TRBV11-3 and TRBJ1-1, with D maybe TRBD1 (6 bases). Germline CDR1 and CDR2: SGHNT and YENEEA. V lost 3 bases, J lost 3 bases, and 11 bases lay in between. CDR3 size: 14 residues. CDR3 nucleotides: TGTGCCAGCAGCTTCAGGGGCGGGGACACTGAAGCTTTCTTT. Translated, it gives CASSFRGGDTEAFF.

The rearrangement uses TRBV2 and TRBJ1-1; D not certain. Per germline, CDR1 SNHLY and CDR2 FYNNEI. V lost 8 bases and J 1 base, leaving 11 bases between the germline ends. This CDR3 contains 13 residues. In DNA form, the CDR3 reads TGTGCCAGCGCCGGCAGCGCGAACACTGAAGCTTTCTTT. Its protein product is CASAGSANTEAFF.